The present TCR beta chain was sequenced within a study of CD8 T cells in Susac syndrome. From blood CD8+ and CD4+ T cells, TCR beta sequences were generated. An input of about 0.45 to 1 ug of RNA was subjected to reverse transcription using random hexamers. Amplification of TCR beta CDR3 by immunoSEQ multiplex PCR spanned 54 Vbeta and 13 Jbeta. From the immunoSEQ multiplex PCR reads, TCRdb called clonotypes with MiXCR, one entry per CDR3 protein. This sample has roughly 120,000 distinct CDR3 sequences; around 94% occur once, and the top ten carry 0.087%. With 0 bases removed from V and 8 bases from J, the gap between germline ends came to 14 bases. This CDR3 is built from 15 residues. The germline CDR1 and CDR2 sequences are SEHNR and FQNEAQ (reference sequence).

The receptor was isolated from a human donor in good health. The chain joins TRBV7-9 to TRBJ1-3; tentative D call: TRBD1 (6 bases). The specimen was CD4+ T cells from PBMCs. CDR3 loop: CASSLAGGLADTIYF. DNA of the CDR3: TGTGCCAGCAGCTTAGCGGGGGGCCTAGCGGACACCATATATTTT.